A selection of T cell receptor beta chains follows, all from one sample in a study of shared clonotypes between healthy human individuals. The protocol was immunoSEQ multiplex PCR, while the TCRdb copy is restricted to in-frame clones and leaves out a portion. Seen here are about 990,000 clones, approximately 80% observed once, and the top ten hold 0.6% to 0.75%. Input material: memory CD4+ T cells from PBMCs. The receptors were gathered from a man aged 18 to 30 in good health. Some clones in this sample may be carry-over from other donors' samples. The CDR3 runs from the conserved cysteine through the conserved F or W. The D gene is left open where the match is weak. Clone size is not always given. Where it is, it says once, few, many or a class for expanded clones.

cdr3_nt | cdr3_aa | clone_size | j_call | v_call | d_call
TGTGCCAGCAGCTTAATTCCGGGAAGCTACTACGAGCAGTACTTC | CASSLIPGSYYEQYF | . | TRBJ2-7 | TRBV7-3 | .
TGTGCCAGCACGAAACCGGGACAGGTTTTTATTGGGCAGTACTTC | CASTKPGQVFIGQYF | . | TRBJ2-7 | TRBV21-1 | .
TGTGCCAGCAGCTCCCAATTGGCTCGGGACGAGCAGTACTTC | CASSSQLARDEQYF | . | TRBJ2-7 | TRBV27 | .
TGTGCCAGCAGTCCTGACAGGACCTACGAGCAGTACTTC | CASSPDRTYEQYF | few | TRBJ2-7 | TRBV11-2 | .
TGTGCCAGCAGCTTAGGCAGGAATGAAAAACTGTTTTTT | CASSLGRNEKLFF | . | TRBJ1-4 | TRBV7-8 | .
TGTGCCAGCAGAACAGGGGGAAACACCATATATTTT | CASRTGGNTIYF | . | TRBJ1-3 | TRBV7-6 | .
TGTGCCAGCAGTATGACTAGCGGGAGGTTTATAGGTGAGCAGTTCTTC | CASSMTSGRFIGEQFF | . | TRBJ2-1 | TRBV6-6 | TRBD2
TGCGCCAGCAGCCAGGCCTCCGGCGTACCGAGAACAGATACGCAGTATTTT | CASSQASGVPRTDTQYF | . | TRBJ2-3 | TRBV4-1 | .
TGTGCCTGGAGCCTTCGGATCGGAGCTTTCTTT | CAWSLRIGAFF | few | TRBJ1-1 | TRBV30 | .
TGTGCCAGCAGCCAAGCCCAGGGAGGAGATACGCAGTATTTT | CASSQAQGGDTQYF | . | TRBJ2-3 | TRBV14 | .
TGTGCCAGCAGTGAAAACAGGGCTGGGGCCAACGTCCTGACTTTC | CASSENRAGANVLTF | few | TRBJ2-6 | TRBV6-1 | .
TGTGCCAGCAGCAAGACTGGGTTTTACAATGAGCAGTTCTTC | CASSKTGFYNEQFF | . | TRBJ2-1 | TRBV5-4 | .
TGTGCCAGCAGGTCCGGGTACCAAGAGACCCAGTACTTC | CASRSGYQETQYF | . | TRBJ2-5 | TRBV2 | .
TGTGCCAGCTCACCACAAGGGACAGTGAATCAGCCCCAGCATTTT | CASSPQGTVNQPQHF | . | TRBJ1-5 | TRBV18 | TRBD1
TGTGCCACTTACAGGTCCTTGAACACTGAAGCTTTCTTT | CATYRSLNTEAFF | . | TRBJ1-1 | TRBV28 | .
TGTGCCAGCAGCTTGGATACAGGAGACTATGGCTACACCTTC | CASSLDTGDYGYTF | . | TRBJ1-2 | TRBV5-8 | .
TGTGCCAGCAGCGGTATTAAAGGGACAGGGTTTATGCGGTCGAACACTGAAGCTTTCTTT | CASSGIKGTGFMRSNTEAFF | . | TRBJ1-1 | TRBV7-6 | TRBD1
TGTGCCAGCAGCTTCCCCGGGACGCTCTCCTACGAGCAGTACTTC | CASSFPGTLSYEQYF | . | TRBJ2-7 | TRBV28 | .
TGCGCCAGCAGCCCATCTCCCGGGACTGGCGAGCAGTACTTC | CASSPSPGTGEQYF | once | TRBJ2-7 | TRBV5-1 | .
TGTGCCAGCAGTGGTGGCTCTGGAAACACCATATATTTT | CASSGGSGNTIYF | . | TRBJ1-3 | TRBV2 | .
TGTGCCAGCAGCGCTCAAAGGACTAGCGGATCCAATGAGCAGTTCTTC | CASSAQRTSGSNEQFF | few | TRBJ2-1 | TRBV9 | TRBD2
TGTGCCATCAGTGAGGCGTTGAGAGAGACCCAGTACTTC | CAISEALRETQYF | . | TRBJ2-5 | TRBV10-3 | .
TGTGCCAGCAGTAGGGTCCAGGGTGTAATCTATGGCTACACCTTC | CASSRVQGVIYGYTF | . | TRBJ1-2 | TRBV28 | .
TGTGCCAGCAGCTCCCTCGACAGAGGGTTTGCTGAAGCTTTCTTT | CASSSLDRGFAEAFF | . | TRBJ1-1 | TRBV5-8 | .
TGTGCCAGCAGCTTTGTCATCCGGGACAGGGTCCCTCAGCCCCAGCATTTT | CASSFVIRDRVPQPQHF | . | TRBJ1-5 | TRBV12-1 | .
TGTGCCAGCAGAAGACAGTTCCAAGAGACCCAGTACTTC | CASRRQFQETQYF | . | TRBJ2-5 | TRBV2 | .
TGTGCCAGCAGTAGCGGGAGAAAAATGGATACGCAGTATTTT | CASSSGRKMDTQYF | . | TRBJ2-3 | TRBV28 | TRBD2
TGCGCCAGCAGCTTGGATAGTGGCAGCAGGGACACCGGGGAGCTGTTTTTT | CASSLDSGSRDTGELFF | once | TRBJ2-2 | TRBV5-1 | .
TGTGCCAGCAGCCTTACCTCGGCGGCAGGGCAAAACATTCAGTACTTC | CASSLTSAAGQNIQYF | . | TRBJ2-4 | TRBV7-2 | .
TGTGCCAGTAGTATAGGGACAGCAAGCTATGGCTACACCTTC | CASSIGTASYGYTF | . | TRBJ1-2 | TRBV19 | .
TGTGCCAGCAGTTTAGAAGGGATAGGAGGCTACACCTTC | CASSLEGIGGYTF | . | TRBJ1-2 | TRBV27 | .
TGTGCCAGCAGCTGGGGGACAGGGGGCGTAAAGACCCAGTACTTC | CASSWGTGGVKTQYF | . | TRBJ2-5 | TRBV5-6 | TRBD1
TGTGCCAGCAGCTCCGAGCGGGGGAAGACCTACGAGCAGTACTTC | CASSSERGKTYEQYF | . | TRBJ2-7 | TRBV7-2 | TRBD2
TGCGCCAGCAGCTTTGGGGCGGCTAGCTCCTACAATGAGCAGTTCTTC | CASSFGAASSYNEQFF | . | TRBJ2-1 | TRBV5-1 | .
TGTGCCAGTAGTAAAGGGATCGAGACCCAGTACTTC | CASSKGIETQYF | . | TRBJ2-5 | TRBV19 | .
TGTGCCAGCAGCTTGCAGGGGGGGTCCTACGAGCAGTACTTC | CASSLQGGSYEQYF | . | TRBJ2-7 | TRBV7-9 | .
TGTGCCAGCAGCTGGGACAGGGGGCCGTCCGGGGAGCTGTTTTTT | CASSWDRGPSGELFF | . | TRBJ2-2 | TRBV7-9 | TRBD1
TGTGCCAGCAGCTTAATTCGTCTGAGAACTGAAGCTTTCTTT | CASSLIRLRTEAFF | . | TRBJ1-1 | TRBV11-2 | .
TGTGCCAGCAGTTCGGACAGGGCTCTTGGGTACAATGAGCAGTTCTTC | CASSSDRALGYNEQFF | . | TRBJ2-1 | TRBV25-1 | TRBD1
TGTGCCAGCAGTGGGCGACAGGGCGGTCAGCCCCAGCATTTT | CASSGRQGGQPQHF | . | TRBJ1-5 | TRBV6-1 | TRBD1
TGTGCCAGCAGCCGTAACAGGGGAACCGGGGAGCTGTTTTTT | CASSRNRGTGELFF | . | TRBJ2-2 | TRBV7-3 | TRBD1
TGTGCCAGCAGCCAAGCCGGGACAGGGGACTATGGCTACACCTTC | CASSQAGTGDYGYTF | . | TRBJ1-2 | TRBV14 | TRBD1
TGTGCCAGCAGCTCGCTAAAACGGCAGGGGAACACTGAAGCTTTCTTT | CASSSLKRQGNTEAFF | . | TRBJ1-1 | TRBV11-2 | .
TGTGCCAGCAGGAGTGCCCCAGCCCGAGAGACCCAGTACTTC | CASRSAPARETQYF | . | TRBJ2-5 | TRBV6-5 | .
TGTGCCAGCAGTTCAAGAGAGGCGGGAGGATGGGATGAGCAGTTCTTC | CASSSREAGGWDEQFF | . | TRBJ2-1 | TRBV2 | TRBD2
TGTGCCAGCAGCCAAGGGGTGGGACAGGTTTCGGAAAAACTGTTTTTT | CASSQGVGQVSEKLFF | few | TRBJ1-4 | TRBV4-2 | TRBD1
TGTGCCAGCTCCCGGACGGTTAGCTCCTACGAGCAGTACTTC | CASSRTVSSYEQYF | . | TRBJ2-7 | TRBV27 | .
TGTGCCAGCAGTTTACAGCCCTCAGGACTATTATATGGCTACACCTTC | CASSLQPSGLLYGYTF | . | TRBJ1-2 | TRBV28 | .
TGTGCCAGCAGGATGACAGGGAGGAGAGAGACCCAGTACTTC | CASRMTGRRETQYF | . | TRBJ2-5 | TRBV28 | .
TGTGCCAGCAGTCTAATCCTCGCGAACACCGGGGAGCTGTTTTTT | CASSLILANTGELFF | . | TRBJ2-2 | TRBV11-3 | .
TGTGCCAGCAGCATTAGCGGGGGCAGGGACATTCAGTACTTC | CASSISGGRDIQYF | . | TRBJ2-4 | TRBV11-2 | TRBD2
TGTGCCAGCAGCTTAGCAAGGGACTATGGCTACACCTTC | CASSLARDYGYTF | . | TRBJ1-2 | TRBV7-2 | .
TGTGCCACCAGCAGAGATTCGTGGAGCGGGAGGAATGAGCAGTTCTTC | CATSRDSWSGRNEQFF | . | TRBJ2-1 | TRBV15 | TRBD2
TGCGCCAGCAGCTTGGCTTCAGGGGTCTTGGGCACTGAAGCTTTCTTT | CASSLASGVLGTEAFF | . | TRBJ1-1 | TRBV5-1 | .